The clone carrying this T cell receptor (beta chain) was recorded once. This entry is derived from a study of CD8+ T cells in alopecia areata. Following RNA extraction, reverse transcription yielded cDNA that acted as the sequencing template. The table came from immunoSEQ multiplex PCR; TCRdb's copy has only in-frame clones and leaves some out. The sample consists of roughly 100,000 clones, around 60% of them appearing once. Germline values: CDR1 MNHEY, CDR2 SMNVEV (reference sequence). The ends were cut back, 4 bases at V and 0 bases at J, with 8 bases in the middle. CDR3 length equals 14 residues. Stated treatment: oral pan-JAK inhibitor, 5-10 mg twice daily.

The sample consisted of CD8+ T cells sorted from blood, taken at week 4, from a patient treated with tofacitinib. The clonotype comes from a human donor with alopecia areata. The chain recombines TRBV27 with TRBJ2-3; D remains unclear. The chain's CDR3 is CASSSSSSTDTQYF. CDR3 in DNA: TGTGCCAGCAGTTCCTCCTCCAGCACAGATACGCAGTATTTT.